What follows are 15 T cell receptor beta chains derived from one specimen sequenced in a study of tumor-infiltrating lymphocytes in primary liver carcinoma. Using a constant-region primer together with ProtoScript II reverse transcriptase, TCR beta cDNA was made from 500 to 650 ng of total RNA. Each TCR beta library was derived from three nested multiplex PCR rounds that employed slightly modified ARM-PCR. Rounds one and two of PCR, each of about 10 cycles, were primed with TRBV1-TRBV30 forward primers and a C-beta reverse primer. TCRdb called the multiplex PCR reads again in MiXCR, with one record for every CDR3 protein. This sample has 95,000 to 150,000 distinct CDR3 sequences, with under 70% found just once. Each 20-30 mg portion of unsorted bulk tissue served as the source for co-extraction of RNA and DNA. Material: tumor-adjacent normal liver tissue. These receptors came from a woman aged 60-75 years with primary liver carcinoma and hepatitis B virus infection.

As concerns this clonotype: Lacking the conserved final phenylalanine or tryptophan, this CDR3 likely reflects a read error. The chain carries TRBV4-1 and TRBJ2-7, with 8 bases aligning to TRBD2. The CDR3 length is 15 residues. CDR1 is MGHRA, CDR2 YSYEKL, per germline. CDR3 sequence reads: CTSSQDGGGRDEQYS. The DNA of the CDR3 is TGCACCAGCAGCCAAGATGGCGGGGGGCGTGACGAGCAGTACTCC.

This clonotype was seen more than once but under ten times. The chain uses TRBV5-1 and TRBJ1-1; D gene ambiguous. The V gene's germline CDR1 is SGHRS and CDR2 YFSETQ. The CDR3 loop spans 15 amino acids. Trimming shortened V by 4 bases and J by 4 bases, and 17 bases separated the two germline ends. The DNA for the CDR3 is TGCGCCAGCAGCCCCTACTCGGACTTGGGCACTGAAGCTTTCTTT. It specifies CASSPYSDLGTEAFF.

The sample holds many counts of this clonotype. The chain combines TRBV6-2 or TRBV6-3 with TRBJ2-7; the match to TRBD2 covers 7 bases. The CDR3 runs 15 residues. Germline V gene data show CDR1 as MNHEY and CDR2 as SVGEGT. V dropped 6 bases and J dropped 2; count of bases not matched to a gene: 10. The CDR3 coding sequence is TGTGCCAGCAGCCAACTTAGCGGGCGACCCTACGAGCAGTACTTC. It codes for CASSQLSGRPYEQYF.

As for this clonotype: This clone may be a read error of a much larger clone one base away. The gene calls are TRBV6-5 and TRBJ2-1; tentative D call: TRBD2 (5 bases). The CDR3 is 16 amino acids. Germline CDR1 MNHEY, CDR2 SVGAGI. Deletions cut 4 bases from V and 0 bases from J, with 13 bases between. The CDR3 DNA sequence: TGTGCCAGCAGTTTCCGACTAAGGAGCTCCTACAATGAGCAGTTCTTC. As protein: CASSFRLRSSYNEQFF.

This clonotype was seen once. At one of its ends the junction is not consistent with the germline gene, which may arise from a read error. The chain joins TRBV11-2 to TRBJ2-5; weak D call: TRBD1 (6 bases). This CDR3 is 14 amino acids long. Germline V gene sequence: CDR1 SGHAT, CDR2 FQNNGV. CDR3 coding DNA: TGTGTCAGCAGGTTTACTGGGGGCGCGGAGACCCAGTACTTC. Residues: CVSRFTGGAETQYF.

This clonotype was seen more than once but under ten times. Germline and junction disagree at one end, which may indicate a read error. The chain carries TRBV6-2 or TRBV6-3 and TRBJ2-4; D remains unclear. The CDR3 runs 15 residues. Per the germline V gene, CDR1 is MNHEY and CDR2 is SVGEGT. The CDR3 sequence: CASSYGNRPKNIQRF. The CDR3 DNA sequence: TGTGCCAGCAGTTACGGAAATAGACCAAAAAACATTCAGCGCTTC.

To note about this clonotype: This likely comes from a read error, as the CDR3 has no conserved phenylalanine or tryptophan at its end. The rearrangement joins TRBV28 to TRBJ2-7; D may be TRBD2 (6 bases). The germline V gene encodes CDR1 MDHEN and CDR2 SYDVKM. This CDR3 is 15 amino acids long. Trimming stripped 6 bases from V and 6 bases from J, with 21 bases between. The CDR3 spells CASSPAGGAVIEQYS. In nucleotides, the CDR3 is TGTGCCAGCAGCCCGGCCGGGGGAGCGGTAATCGAGCAGTACTCC.

The V and J genes are TRBV27 and TRBJ2-1; D is perhaps TRBD2 (5 bases). Germline V gene sequence: CDR1 MNHEY, CDR2 SMNVEV (reference sequence). The ends were cut back, 6 bases at V and 7 bases at J, with 13 bases in the middle. This CDR3 has 13 amino acids. The CDR3 protein is CASSGLGKNEQFF. The DNA of the CDR3 is TGTGCCAGCAGCGGACTGGGGAAGAATGAGCAGTTCTTC.

Comments on this clonotype: With a much larger clone just one base away, this may be a read error. The chain couples TRBV7-9 to TRBJ2-3; 8 nucleotides align to TRBD2. Germline V gene data show CDR1 as SEHNR and CDR2 as FQNEAQ (reference sequence). CDR3 size: 14 residues. CDR3 coding DNA: TGTACCAGCAGCTTAGGGCTAGCGGGAGATACGCAGTATTTT. Residues: CTSSLGLAGDTQYF.

In the case of this clonotype: The CDR3 does not end in the conserved phenylalanine or tryptophan, so this is likely a read error. This chain connects TRBV29-1 to TRBJ1-1; maybe TRBD1 (6 bases). Trimming removed 8 bases at V and 8 bases at J, with 18 bases between. The germline V gene encodes CDR1 SQVTM and CDR2 ANQGSEA. CDR3 length: 12 amino acids. DNA for the CDR3: TGCAGCATTGCAAGACAGGAATCCGAAGCTTTCTCT. Translated: CSIARQESEAFS.

With regard to this clonotype: This may come from a read error, since a much larger clone is one base off. The genes are TRBV5-1 and TRBJ2-7, with a possible D match to TRBD2 (6 bases). The CDR3 is made up of 13 amino acids. Per the germline V gene, CDR1 is SGHRS and CDR2 is YFSETQ. CDR3 coding DNA: TGCGCCAGCAGCTCGGAGGGGCTGTACGGGCAGTACTTC. This gives the protein CASSSEGLYGQYF.

Comment on this clonotype: The conserved final phenylalanine or tryptophan is absent from the CDR3, which likely points to a read error. V gene TRBV12-3 or TRBV12-4 combines with J gene TRBJ2-7; D is uncertain. CDR3 length equals 13 residues. V lost 2 bases and J 2 bases, leaving 7 bases between the germline ends. CDR3 nucleotides: TGTGCCAGCAGTTTAACCTGGCCCTACGAGCAGTACTTA. Protein product: CASSLTWPYEQYL.

The rearrangement joins TRBV12-3 or TRBV12-4 to TRBJ2-7; 7 nucleotides align to TRBD2. V shed 1 base, J shed 13 bases, and the junction held 25 bases outside the gene matches. The CDR3 has 18 amino acids. DNA for the CDR3: TGTGCCAGCAGTTTAGGAGACAGACTAGCAGTCAGCTCCTACGACCAATACTTC. As protein: CASSLGDRLAVSSYDQYF.

With regard to this clonotype: One end of the junction varies from germline; a read error may be responsible. This chain links TRBV6-6 with TRBJ1-4; possible D gene TRBD1, 5 bases. The CDR3 is 14 residues long. The germline CDR1 and CDR2 sequences are MNHNY and SVGAGI (reference sequence). CDR3 region: CASSYGAAGKKLFF. The DNA of the CDR3 is TGTGCCAGCAGTTACGGGGCGGCGGGTAAAAAACTGTTTTTC.

A word on this clonotype: A read error may be the cause here, since a much bigger clone is one base away. V usage is TRBV7-9 and J usage is TRBJ1-2, with a possible D match to TRBD1 (6 bases). Germline V gives CDR1 SEHNR, CDR2 FQNEAQ (reference sequence). The CDR3 is 17 amino acids. V was pared by 5 bases and J by 3 bases, with 22 bases between. As DNA, the CDR3 is TGTGCCAGCAGCCCGTACGGAAGGGGGGGCAGAGACTATGGCTACACCTTC. The encoded protein is CASSPYGRGGRDYGYTF.